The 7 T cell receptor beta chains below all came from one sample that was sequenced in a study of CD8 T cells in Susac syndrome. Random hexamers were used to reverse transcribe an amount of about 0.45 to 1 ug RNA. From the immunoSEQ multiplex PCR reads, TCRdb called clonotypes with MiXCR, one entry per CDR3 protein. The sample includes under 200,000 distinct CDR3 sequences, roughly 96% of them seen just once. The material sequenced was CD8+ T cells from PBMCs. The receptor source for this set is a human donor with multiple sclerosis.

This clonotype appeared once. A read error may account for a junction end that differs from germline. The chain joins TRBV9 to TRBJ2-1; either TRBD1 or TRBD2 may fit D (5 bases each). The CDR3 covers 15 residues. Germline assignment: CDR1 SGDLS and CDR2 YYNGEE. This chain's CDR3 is CASSGGLAGANEQLF. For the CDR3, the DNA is TGTGCCAGCAGCGGGGGGTTGGCGGGCGCCAATGAGCAGTTGTTC.

The CDR3 sequence: CAWSVLGASDTQYF. CDR3 DNA sequence: TGTGCCTGGAGTGTACTCGGGGCGTCAGATACGCAGTATTTT. V and J are TRBV30 and TRBJ2-3, with D perhaps matching TRBD1 or TRBD2 (5 bases each). The CDR3 is made up of 14 amino acids. Trimming shortened V by 0 bases and J by 4 bases, and 11 bases separated the two germline ends. CDR1 is GTSNPN, CDR2 SVGIG, per germline (reference sequence).

The CDR3 here is CATFDQGYEQFF. The CDR3 region has the DNA TGTGCCACCTTCGACCAGGGTTATGAGCAGTTCTTC. The chain joins TRBV28 to TRBJ2-1, with D maybe TRBD1 (5 bases). CDR3 size: 12 residues. Trimming stripped 10 bases from V and 8 bases from J, with 15 bases between. Looked up from germline, CDR1 is MDHEN and CDR2 is SYDVKM.

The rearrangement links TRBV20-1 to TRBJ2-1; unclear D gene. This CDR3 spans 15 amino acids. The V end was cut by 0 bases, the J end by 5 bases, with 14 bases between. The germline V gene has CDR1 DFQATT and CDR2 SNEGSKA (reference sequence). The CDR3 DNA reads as TGCAGTGCTAGAGATATTCCGTCTGGGAACAATGAGCAGTTCTTC. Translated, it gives CSARDIPSGNNEQFF.

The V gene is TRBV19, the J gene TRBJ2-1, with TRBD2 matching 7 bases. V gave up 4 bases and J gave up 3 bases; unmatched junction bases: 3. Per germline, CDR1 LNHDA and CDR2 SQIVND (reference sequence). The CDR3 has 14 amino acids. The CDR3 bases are TGTGCCAGTAGTACCGGGACTAACTACAATGAGCAGTTCTTC. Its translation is CASSTGTNYNEQFF.

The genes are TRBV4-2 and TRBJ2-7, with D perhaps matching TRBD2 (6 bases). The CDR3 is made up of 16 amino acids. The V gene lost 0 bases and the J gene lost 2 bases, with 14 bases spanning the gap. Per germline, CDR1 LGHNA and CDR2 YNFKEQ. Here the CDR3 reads CASSQDWEVGPYEQYF. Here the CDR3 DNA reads TGTGCCAGCAGCCAAGATTGGGAGGTAGGACCCTACGAGCAGTACTTC.

The CDR3 protein is CSARASGDSLPSIVFSPLHF. The CDR3 coding sequence is TGCAGTGCTAGAGCTTCAGGGGACAGCCTTCCAAGCATAGTATTTTCACCCCTCCACTTT. The chain is built from TRBV20-1 and TRBJ1-6; 7 nucleotides line up with TRBD1. CDR1 is DFQATT and CDR2 is SNEGSKA in the germline V gene (reference sequence). J was trimmed by 9 bases and V by 1 base; bases with no gene match: 24. The CDR3 loop spans 20 amino acids.